What follows are 2 T cell receptor beta chains derived from one specimen sequenced in a study of T cells in localized non-small cell lung cancer. The data were produced by immunoSEQ multiplex PCR, yet TCRdb's version contains in-frame clones alone and is incomplete. The profile shows about 25,000 clones, 75% to 90% of them singletons. The source was peripheral blood, collected before any cancer treatment. The source of these receptors is an older female donor with stage I lung adenocarcinoma.

The chain joins TRBV18 to TRBJ1-1, with D possibly matching TRBD1 (6 bases). The ends were cut back, 2 bases at V and 0 bases at J, with 13 bases in the middle. The CDR3 is 16 residues long. The germline gives CDR1 KGHSH, CDR2 LQKENI. The CDR3 sequence: CASSPFAGGLNTEAFF. The CDR3 DNA is TGTGCCAGCTCACCATTTGCCGGGGGCCTGAACACTGAAGCTTTCTTT.

V is TRBV6-1 and J is TRBJ1-2; the D gene is possibly TRBD1 (5 bases). Germline V gene sequence: CDR1 MNHNS, CDR2 SASEGT. Trimming left V 6 bases short and J 3 bases short, with 17 bases between. This CDR3 comprises 15 residues. The CDR3 loop is CASRPRGGGDYGYTF. The CDR3 DNA reads TGTGCCAGCAGGCCCCGGGGGGGAGGAGACTATGGCTACACCTTC.